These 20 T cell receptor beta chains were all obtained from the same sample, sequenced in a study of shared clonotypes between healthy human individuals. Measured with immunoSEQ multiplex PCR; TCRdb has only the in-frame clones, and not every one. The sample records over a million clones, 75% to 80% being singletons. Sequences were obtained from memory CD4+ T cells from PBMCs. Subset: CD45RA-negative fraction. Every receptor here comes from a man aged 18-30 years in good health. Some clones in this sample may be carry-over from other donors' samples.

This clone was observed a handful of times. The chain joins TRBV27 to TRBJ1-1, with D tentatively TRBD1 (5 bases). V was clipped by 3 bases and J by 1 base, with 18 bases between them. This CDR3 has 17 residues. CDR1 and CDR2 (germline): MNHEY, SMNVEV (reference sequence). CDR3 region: CASSFVWRGQPNTEAFF. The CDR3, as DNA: TGTGCCAGCAGTTTTGTGTGGCGGGGCCAACCGAACACTGAAGCTTTCTTT.

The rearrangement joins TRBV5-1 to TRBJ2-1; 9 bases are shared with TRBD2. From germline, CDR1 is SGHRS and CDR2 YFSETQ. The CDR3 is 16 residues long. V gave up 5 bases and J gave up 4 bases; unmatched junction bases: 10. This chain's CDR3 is CASSSIAGAWYNEQFF. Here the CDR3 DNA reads TGCGCCAGCAGTTCCATAGCGGGAGCGTGGTACAATGAGCAGTTCTTC.

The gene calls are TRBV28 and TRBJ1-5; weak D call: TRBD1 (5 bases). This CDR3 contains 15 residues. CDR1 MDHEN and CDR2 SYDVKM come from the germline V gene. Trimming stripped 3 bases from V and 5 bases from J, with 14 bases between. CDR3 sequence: CASSLWYRLDQPQHF. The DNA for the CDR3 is TGTGCCAGCAGTTTGTGGTACAGGTTGGATCAGCCCCAGCATTTT.

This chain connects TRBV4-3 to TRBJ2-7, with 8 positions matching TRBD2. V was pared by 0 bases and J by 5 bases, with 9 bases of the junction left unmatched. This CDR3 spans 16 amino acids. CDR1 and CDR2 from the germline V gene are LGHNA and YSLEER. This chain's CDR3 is CASSQDLDGRAHEQYF. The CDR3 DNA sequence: TGCGCCAGCAGCCAAGATCTTGACGGGAGGGCCCACGAGCAGTACTTC.

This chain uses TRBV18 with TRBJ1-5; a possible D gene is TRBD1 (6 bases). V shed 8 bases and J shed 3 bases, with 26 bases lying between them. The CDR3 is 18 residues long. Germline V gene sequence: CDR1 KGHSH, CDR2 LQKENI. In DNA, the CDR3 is TGTGCCAGCGCGGAAGTACCACAGGGCCCCTTTACCAATCAGCCCCAGCATTTT. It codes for CASAEVPQGPFTNQPQHF.

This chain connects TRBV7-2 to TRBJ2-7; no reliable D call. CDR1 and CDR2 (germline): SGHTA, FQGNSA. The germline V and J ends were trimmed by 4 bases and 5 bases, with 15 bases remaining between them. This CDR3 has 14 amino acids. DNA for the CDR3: TGTGCCAGCAGCTCCCGTGTCCCGTCCAACGAGCAGTACTTC. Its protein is CASSSRVPSNEQYF.

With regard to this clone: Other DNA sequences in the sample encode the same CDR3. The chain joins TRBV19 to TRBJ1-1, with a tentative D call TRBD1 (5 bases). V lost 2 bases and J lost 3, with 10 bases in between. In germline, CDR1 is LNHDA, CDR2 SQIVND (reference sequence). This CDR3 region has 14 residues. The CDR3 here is CASSIRGGDTEAFF. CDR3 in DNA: TGTGCCAGTAGTATACGGGGCGGGGACACTGAAGCTTTCTTT.

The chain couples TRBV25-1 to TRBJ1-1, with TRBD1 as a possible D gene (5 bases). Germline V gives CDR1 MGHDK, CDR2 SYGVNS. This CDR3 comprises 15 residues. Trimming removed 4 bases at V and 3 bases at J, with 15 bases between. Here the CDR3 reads CASSVGGAGDTEAFF. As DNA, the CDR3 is TGTGCCAGCAGTGTTGGTGGGGCCGGGGACACTGAAGCTTTCTTT.

The CDR3 loop reads CASEQSYEQYF. Here the CDR3 DNA reads TGTGCCAGTGAACAGTCTTACGAGCAGTACTTC. V is TRBV11-2 and J is TRBJ2-7, with unresolved D. The CDR3 length is 11 residues. Germline V gene data show CDR1 as SGHAT and CDR2 as FQNNGV. The germline V and J ends were trimmed by 9 bases and 4 bases, with 10 bases remaining between them.

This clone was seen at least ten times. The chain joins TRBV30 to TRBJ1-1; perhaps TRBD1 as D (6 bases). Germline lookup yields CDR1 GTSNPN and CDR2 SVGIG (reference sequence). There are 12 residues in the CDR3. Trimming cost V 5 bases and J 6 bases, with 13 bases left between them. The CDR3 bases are TGTGCCTGGTCGGGGGGCCCCCCTGAAGCTTTCTTT. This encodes CAWSGGPPEAFF.

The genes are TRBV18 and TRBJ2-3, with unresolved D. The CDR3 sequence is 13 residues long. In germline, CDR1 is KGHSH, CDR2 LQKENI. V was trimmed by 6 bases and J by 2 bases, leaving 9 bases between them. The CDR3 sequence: CASSNVPTDTQYF. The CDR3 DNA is TGTGCCAGCTCGAATGTTCCCACAGATACGCAGTATTTT. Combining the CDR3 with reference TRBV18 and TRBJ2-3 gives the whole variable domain NAGVMQNPRHLVRRRGQEARLRCSPMKGHSHVYWYRQLPEEGLKFMVYLQKENIIDESGMPKERFSAEFPKEGPSILRIQQVVRGDSAAYFCASSNVPTDTQYFGPGTRLTVL.

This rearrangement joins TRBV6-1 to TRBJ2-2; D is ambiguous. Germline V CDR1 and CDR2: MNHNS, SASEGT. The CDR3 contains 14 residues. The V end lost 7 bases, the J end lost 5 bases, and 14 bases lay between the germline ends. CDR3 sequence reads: CASTLLPGTGELFF. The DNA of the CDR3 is TGTGCCAGCACACTTCTACCTGGGACCGGGGAGCTGTTTTTT.

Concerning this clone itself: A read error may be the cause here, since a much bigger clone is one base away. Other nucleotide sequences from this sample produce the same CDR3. The CDR3 DNA reads as TGTGCCAGCAGCCCGGACAGGGATCAGCCCCAGCATTTT. Its translation is CASSPDRDQPQHF. This sequence joins TRBV7-3 and TRBJ1-5; 8 nucleotides align to TRBD1. The germline V gene encodes CDR1 SGHTA and CDR2 FQGTGA. V gave up 5 bases and J gave up 5 bases; unmatched junction bases: 2. The length of the CDR3 is 13 residues.

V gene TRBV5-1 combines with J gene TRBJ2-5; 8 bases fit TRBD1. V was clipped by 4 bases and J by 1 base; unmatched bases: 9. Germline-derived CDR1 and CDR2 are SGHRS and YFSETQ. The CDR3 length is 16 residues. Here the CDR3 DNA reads TGCGCCAGCAGCGCGGGGACAGGTTATCCCCAAGAGACCCAGTACTTC. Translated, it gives CASSAGTGYPQETQYF.

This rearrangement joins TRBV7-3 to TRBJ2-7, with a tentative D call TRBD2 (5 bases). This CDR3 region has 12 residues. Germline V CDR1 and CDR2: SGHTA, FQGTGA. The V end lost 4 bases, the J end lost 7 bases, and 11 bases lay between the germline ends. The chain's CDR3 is CASSSRAGEQYF. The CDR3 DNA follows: TGTGCCAGCAGCTCGCGGGCGGGTGAGCAGTACTTC.

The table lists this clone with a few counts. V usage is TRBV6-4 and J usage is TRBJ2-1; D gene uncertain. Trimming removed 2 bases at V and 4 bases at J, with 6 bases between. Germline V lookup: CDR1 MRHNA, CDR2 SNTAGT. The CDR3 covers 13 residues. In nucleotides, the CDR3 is TGTGCCAGCAGTGACGAGGAGTACAATGAGCAGTTCTTC. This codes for CASSDEEYNEQFF.

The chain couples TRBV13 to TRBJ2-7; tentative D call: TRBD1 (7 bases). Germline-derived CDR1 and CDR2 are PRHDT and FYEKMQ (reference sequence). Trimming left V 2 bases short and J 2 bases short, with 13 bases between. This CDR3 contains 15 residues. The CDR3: CASSLRGDRPYEQYF. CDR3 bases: TGTGCCAGCAGCTTAAGGGGGGACAGACCCTACGAGCAGTACTTC.

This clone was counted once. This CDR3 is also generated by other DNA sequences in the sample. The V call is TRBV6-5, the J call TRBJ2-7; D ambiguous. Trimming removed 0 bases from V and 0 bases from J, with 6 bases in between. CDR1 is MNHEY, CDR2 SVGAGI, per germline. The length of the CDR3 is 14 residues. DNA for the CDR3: TGTGCCAGCAGTTACTCCCGGAGCTCCTACGAGCAGTACTTC. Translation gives CASSYSRSSYEQYF.

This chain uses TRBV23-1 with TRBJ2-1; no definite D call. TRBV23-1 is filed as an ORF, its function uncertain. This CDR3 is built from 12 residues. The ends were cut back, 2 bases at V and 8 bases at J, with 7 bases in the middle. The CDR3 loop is CASSQPTDEQFF. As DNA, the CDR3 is TGCGCCAGCAGTCAACCTACAGATGAGCAGTTCTTC.

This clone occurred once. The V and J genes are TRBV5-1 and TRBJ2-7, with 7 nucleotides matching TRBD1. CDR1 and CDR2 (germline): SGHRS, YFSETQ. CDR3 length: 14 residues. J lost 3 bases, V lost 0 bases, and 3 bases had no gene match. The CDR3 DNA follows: TGCGCCAGCAGCTTGGTACAGGGGTTCTACGAGCAGTACTTC. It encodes CASSLVQGFYEQYF.